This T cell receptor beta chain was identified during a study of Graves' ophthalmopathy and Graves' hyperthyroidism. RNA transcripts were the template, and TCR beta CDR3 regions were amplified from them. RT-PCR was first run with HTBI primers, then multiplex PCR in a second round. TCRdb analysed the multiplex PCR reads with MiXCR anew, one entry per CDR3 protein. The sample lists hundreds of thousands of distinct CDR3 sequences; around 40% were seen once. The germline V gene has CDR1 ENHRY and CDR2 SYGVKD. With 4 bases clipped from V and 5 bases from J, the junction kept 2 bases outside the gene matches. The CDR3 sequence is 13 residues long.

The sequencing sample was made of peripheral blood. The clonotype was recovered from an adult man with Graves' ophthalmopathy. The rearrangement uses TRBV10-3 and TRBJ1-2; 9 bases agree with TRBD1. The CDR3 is CAISGTGDYGYTF. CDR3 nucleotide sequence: TGTGCCATCAGTGGGACAGGGGATTATGGCTACACCTTC.